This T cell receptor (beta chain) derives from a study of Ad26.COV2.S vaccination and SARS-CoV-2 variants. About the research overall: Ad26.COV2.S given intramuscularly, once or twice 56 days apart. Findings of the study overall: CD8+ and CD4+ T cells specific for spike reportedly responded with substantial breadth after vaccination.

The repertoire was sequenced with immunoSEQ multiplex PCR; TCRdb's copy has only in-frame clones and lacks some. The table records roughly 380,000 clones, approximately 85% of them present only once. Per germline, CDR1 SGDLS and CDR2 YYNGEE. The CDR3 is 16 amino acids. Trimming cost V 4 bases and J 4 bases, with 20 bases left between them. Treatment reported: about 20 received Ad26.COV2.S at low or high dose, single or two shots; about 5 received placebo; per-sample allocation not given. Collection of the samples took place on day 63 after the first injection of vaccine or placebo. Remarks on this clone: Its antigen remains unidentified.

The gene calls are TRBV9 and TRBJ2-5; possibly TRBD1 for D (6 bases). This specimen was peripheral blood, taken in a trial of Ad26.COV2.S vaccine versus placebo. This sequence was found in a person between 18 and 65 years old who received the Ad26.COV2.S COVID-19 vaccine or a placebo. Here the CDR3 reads CASSPGQGLQTETQYF. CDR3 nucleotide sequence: TGTGCCAGCAGCCCAGGGCAGGGGCTCCAAACAGAGACCCAGTACTTC.